Listed here are 3 T cell receptor beta chains from one sample, sequenced in a study of OX40 agonist ivuxolimab in advanced cancers. Measured with immunoSEQ multiplex PCR; TCRdb has only the in-frame clones, and not every one. The table includes tens of thousands of clones, around 87% detected once. The material sequenced was CD4+ or CD8+ T cells sorted from blood, taken in a trial of the OX40 agonist ivuxolimab. The receptors derive from an adult with an advanced solid tumor such as melanoma, head and neck, liver or kidney cancer.

This clone was recorded only once. The chain links TRBV14 to TRBJ2-3; D is uncertain. CDR3 length: 13 residues. Trimming stripped 3 bases from V and 11 bases from J, with 15 bases between. Germline values: CDR1 SGHDN, CDR2 FVKESK. The CDR3, as DNA: TGTGCCAGCAGCCACCGTGGAATCCTGGGGCAGTATTTT. It translates to CASSHRGILGQYF.

The CDR3 sequence: CASNGGQGYTF. The CDR3 DNA sequence: TGCGCCAGCAACGGTGGTCAGGGCTACACCTTC. The rearrangement links TRBV4-1 to TRBJ1-2; D uncertain. Germline V lookup: CDR1 MGHRA, CDR2 YSYEKL. V lost 7 bases and J 8 bases, leaving 11 bases between the germline ends. The CDR3 runs to 11 residues.

This clone was counted between two and nine times. The rearrangement joins TRBV20-1 to TRBJ1-1; the D gene is possibly TRBD1 (5 bases). This CDR3 has 11 amino acids. V lost 8 bases, J lost 8 bases, and 15 bases lay in between. Germline values: CDR1 DFQATT, CDR2 SNEGSKA (reference sequence). As DNA, the CDR3 is TGCAGTCCTGAGTTGGGGACCGAAGCTTTCTTT. It translates to CSPELGTEAFF.